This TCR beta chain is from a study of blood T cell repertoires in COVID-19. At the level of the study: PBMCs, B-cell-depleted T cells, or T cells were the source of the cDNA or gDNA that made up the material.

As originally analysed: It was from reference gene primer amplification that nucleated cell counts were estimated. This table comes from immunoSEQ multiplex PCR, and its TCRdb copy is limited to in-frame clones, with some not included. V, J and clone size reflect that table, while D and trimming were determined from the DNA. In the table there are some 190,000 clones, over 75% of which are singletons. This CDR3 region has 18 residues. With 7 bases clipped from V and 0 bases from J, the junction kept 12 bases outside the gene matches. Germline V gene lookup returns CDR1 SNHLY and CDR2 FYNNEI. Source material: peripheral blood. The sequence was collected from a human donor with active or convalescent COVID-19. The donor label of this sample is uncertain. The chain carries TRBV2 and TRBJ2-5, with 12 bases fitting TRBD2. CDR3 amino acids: CASTQGGTSGRYQETQYF. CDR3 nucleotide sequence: TGTGCCAGCACCCAGGGGGGGACTAGCGGGCGGTACCAAGAGACCCAGTACTTC.